The following is a T cell receptor (beta chain) sequence with its context. This table comes from immunoSEQ multiplex PCR, and its TCRdb copy is limited to in-frame clones, with some not included. The data show nearly 200,000 clones, 84% seen once. This entry belongs to a study of blood T cell repertoires in COVID-19. Germline assignment: CDR1 MGHRA and CDR2 YSYEKL. This CDR3 has 18 residues. The V and J ends lost 3 bases and 2 bases, in that order; junction bases with no gene match: 14. The chain joins TRBV4-1 to TRBJ2-7; 9 nucleotides line up with TRBD1. Sequencing input: peripheral blood. The sequence derives from a woman in her 70s with active or convalescent COVID-19. The CDR3 nucleotides are TGCGCCAGCAGCCACCGGACAGGGGCAACCCCTGTAACCTACGAGCAGTACTTC. Amino acids: CASSHRTGATPVTYEQYF.